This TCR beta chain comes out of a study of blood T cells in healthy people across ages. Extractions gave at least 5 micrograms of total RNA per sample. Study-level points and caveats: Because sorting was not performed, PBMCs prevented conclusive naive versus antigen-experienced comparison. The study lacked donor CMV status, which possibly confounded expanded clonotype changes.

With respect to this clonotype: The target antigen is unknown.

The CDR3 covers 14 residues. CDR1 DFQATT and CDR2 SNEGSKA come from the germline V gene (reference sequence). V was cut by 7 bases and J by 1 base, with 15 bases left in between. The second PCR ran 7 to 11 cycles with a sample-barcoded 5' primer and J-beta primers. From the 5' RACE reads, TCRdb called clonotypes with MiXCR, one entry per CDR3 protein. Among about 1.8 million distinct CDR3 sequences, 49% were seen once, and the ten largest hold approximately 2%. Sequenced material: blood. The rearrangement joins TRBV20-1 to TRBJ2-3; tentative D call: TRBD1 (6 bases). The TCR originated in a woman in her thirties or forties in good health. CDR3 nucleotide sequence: TGCAGTGGAACGACAGGCCTCGGCACAGATACGCAGTATTTT. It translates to CSGTTGLGTDTQYF.